Reported below is one TCR beta chain. Its antigen is undetermined. Germline V gene data show CDR1 as SGHTA and CDR2 as FQGTGA. Deletions cut 2 bases from V and 1 base from J, with 8 bases between. CDR3 size: 15 residues. Time point denoted: week 35, safety follow-up. A 20-mer mutant IDH1 peptide at 300 ug was injected subcutaneously with topical imiquimod. Eight vaccine doses were administered to patients at weeks 1, 3, 5, 7, 11, 15, 19 and 23. These data come from a study of a mutant IDH1 vaccine in newly diagnosed glioma. Turning to the study itself: Patients began vaccination 4-6 weeks after radiotherapy alone, or with temozolomide cycles.

General observations from the study: Seemingly, top peripheral T cell clonotype changes bore no relation to pseudoprogression. Researchers report vaccine-induced immune responses in approximately 95% of patients.

Generated by immunoSEQ multiplex PCR, the TCRdb table keeps only in-frame clones and is missing some. The sample has 70,000 or so clones; more than 75% are singletons. The source of this sequence is a man aged 30 to 39 with glioma. This rearrangement joins TRBV7-3 to TRBJ2-2; D possibly corresponds to TRBD1 (6 bases). The sequencing here drew on PBMCs, taken from a glioma patient whose treatment included an IDH1 peptide vaccine. The DNA for the CDR3 is TGTGCCAGCAGCTTAGCGGACAGGAACACCGGGGAGCTGTTTTTT. This encodes CASSLADRNTGELFF.